The 28 T cell receptor beta chains below come from one sample, sequenced in a study of shared clonotypes between healthy human individuals. Positively selected for CCR7, the CD45RO-negative cells used as naive CD8 cells excluded terminally differentiated effector memory CD45RA+ cells. TCRdb's copy holds only in-frame clones and misses some; the assay was immunoSEQ multiplex PCR. The sample includes fewer than 800,000 clones, 90% to 95% of them seen just once. Sample: naive CD8+ T cells sorted from blood. The source is a man between 25 and 39 years old in good health.

The chain employs TRBV2 and TRBJ1-3; D may be TRBD1 (5 bases). The germline V gene encodes CDR1 SNHLY and CDR2 FYNNEI. Trimming left V 6 bases short and J 8 bases short, with 11 bases between. The CDR3 length is 12 residues. The CDR3: CASRSRVDTIYF. For the CDR3, the DNA is TGTGCCAGCAGGAGCAGGGTGGACACCATATATTTT.

The genes are TRBV7-3 and TRBJ2-3, with TRBD2 identical over 13 bases. The V and J ends lost 0 bases and 4 bases, in that order; junction bases with no gene match: 1. CDR1 is SGHTA, CDR2 FQGTGA, per germline. This CDR3 contains 16 residues. CDR3 loop: CASSLTGLAGADTQYF. Written as DNA, the CDR3 is TGTGCCAGCAGCTTAACCGGACTAGCGGGAGCAGATACGCAGTATTTT.

V and J are TRBV5-1 and TRBJ1-2; D may be TRBD1 (5 bases). In germline, CDR1 is SGHRS, CDR2 YFSETQ. Trimming took 1 base from V and 6 from J, leaving 31 bases between them. The CDR3 is 20 amino acids. CDR3 in amino acids: CASSLYPGRATIGARDGYTF. The CDR3, as DNA: TGCGCCAGCAGCTTGTACCCAGGTCGGGCGACCATTGGGGCGCGCGATGGCTACACCTTC.

This rearrangement joins TRBV27 to TRBJ2-1, with TRBD1 matching 7 bases. J lost 4 bases, V lost 0 bases, and 6 bases had no gene match. This CDR3 contains 16 residues. Germline V lookup: CDR1 MNHEY, CDR2 SMNVEV (reference sequence). The CDR3 bases are TGTGCCAGCAGTTTATCAAACTTACAGGGGTACAATGAGCAGTTCTTC. Its protein product is CASSLSNLQGYNEQFF.

The chain employs TRBV27 and TRBJ2-7; 8 nucleotides agree with TRBD1. The length of the CDR3 is 16 residues. With 6 bases clipped from V and 0 bases from J, the junction kept 10 bases outside the gene matches. Germline V gene data show CDR1 as MNHEY and CDR2 as SMNVEV (reference sequence). CDR3 sequence: CASSSIAGTGSYEQYF. Written as DNA, the CDR3 is TGTGCCAGCAGCTCAATTGCCGGGACAGGCTCCTACGAGCAGTACTTC.

This rearrangement joins TRBV2 to TRBJ2-1, with 10 bases identical to TRBD2. Germline V gives CDR1 SNHLY, CDR2 FYNNEI. Losses at the gene ends were 6 bases for V and 2 bases for J; bases not matched to a gene: 4. This CDR3 spans 15 amino acids. This CDR3 is CASRASGSTYNEQFF. In DNA, the CDR3 is TGTGCCAGCAGAGCTAGCGGGAGTACCTACAATGAGCAGTTCTTC.

The count of this clone is one. The chain employs TRBV28 and TRBJ1-5, with D perhaps matching TRBD1 (5 bases). The ends were cut back, 3 bases at V and 7 bases at J, with 10 bases in the middle. In germline, CDR1 is MDHEN, CDR2 SYDVKM. The CDR3 consists of 13 residues. The CDR3 here is CASSFGGLQPQHF. The CDR3 DNA is TGTGCCAGCAGTTTTGGGGGTTTGCAGCCCCAGCATTTT.

The chain recombines TRBV27 with TRBJ2-1, with TRBD2 identical over 11 bases. Germline values: CDR1 MNHEY, CDR2 SMNVEV (reference sequence). The CDR3 extends over 16 amino acids. Trimming at V came to 1 base and at J to 3 bases, leaving 2 bases not matched to a gene. CDR3 coding DNA: TGTGCCAGCAGTTTATATGGGACTAGCGGCTACAATGAGCAGTTCTTC. Protein product: CASSLYGTSGYNEQFF.

Only a few counts were recorded for this clone. This chain connects TRBV18 to TRBJ2-1; the D gene is possibly TRBD2 (6 bases). The CDR3 extends over 13 amino acids. Germline CDR1 reads KGHSH; CDR2 reads LQKENI. Trimming removed 2 bases from V and 12 bases from J, with 14 bases in between. This chain's CDR3 is CASSPGGAMRQFF. CDR3 sequence (DNA): TGTGCCAGCTCACCAGGAGGGGCCATGCGGCAGTTCTTC.

This CDR3 is CASSLGPAEAYEQYF. The CDR3 nucleotides read TGTGCCAGCAGCTTGGGTCCAGCGGAAGCCTACGAGCAGTACTTC. The chain carries TRBV5-4 and TRBJ2-7, with a possible D match to TRBD2 (5 bases). V was clipped by 0 bases and J by 2 bases, with 12 bases between them. Germline lookup yields CDR1 SGHNT and CDR2 YYREEE (reference sequence). The CDR3 has 15 amino acids.

This rearrangement joins TRBV29-1 to TRBJ2-3; D is undetermined. CDR3 length: 11 amino acids. V shed 3 bases and J shed 6 bases, with 7 bases lying between them. Germline V gene data show CDR1 as SQVTM and CDR2 as ANQGSEA. The CDR3 spells CSVDPLDTQYF. The CDR3 DNA sequence: TGCAGCGTTGACCCACTGGATACGCAGTATTTT.

The genes are TRBV2 and TRBJ2-5, with TRBD1 matching over 9 bases. After removal of 6 bases from V and 5 bases from J, the junction contained 7 bases not matched to a gene. CDR1 SNHLY and CDR2 FYNNEI come from the germline V gene. The CDR3 totals 14 residues. The CDR3, as DNA: TGTGCCAGCAGGCCTCGACAGGGGGGGGAGACCCAGTACTTC. It is translated as CASRPRQGGETQYF.

The gene calls are TRBV7-3 and TRBJ2-3, with a weak D call TRBD2 (6 bases). This CDR3 has 11 amino acids. V was pared by 7 bases and J by 14 bases, with 16 bases between. Germline loops: CDR1 SGHTA, CDR2 FQGTGA. For the CDR3, the DNA is TGTGCCAGCATTGTCCGGGACTCCCGGTATTTT. Amino acid sequence: CASIVRDSRYF.

The chain joins TRBV7-2 to TRBJ2-3; possible D gene TRBD2, 6 bases. The CDR3 is 15 residues long. Germline CDR1 SGHTA, CDR2 FQGNSA. Between the trimmed V and J ends, which lost 6 bases and 1 base, there was a span of 14 bases. The CDR3 sequence: CASSPRSSGTDTQYF. CDR3 in DNA: TGTGCCAGCAGTCCAAGGTCTAGCGGCACAGATACGCAGTATTTT. Combining the CDR3 with reference TRBV7-2 and TRBJ2-3 gives the whole variable domain GAGVSQSPSNKVTEKGKDVELRCDPISGHTALYWYRQSLGQGLEFLIYFQGNSAPDKSGLPSDRFSAERTGGSVSTLTIQRTQQEDSAVYLCASSPRSSGTDTQYFGPGTRLTVL.

This clone was found once. This chain links TRBV30 with TRBJ1-1; possible D gene TRBD1, 6 bases. V shed 4 bases and J shed 4 bases, with 16 bases lying between them. CDR3 length: 14 amino acids. Germline V gives CDR1 GTSNPN, CDR2 SVGIG (reference sequence). The CDR3 DNA reads TGTGCCTGGAACATACAGGGTTTAGGCACTGAAGCTTTCTTT. Protein product: CAWNIQGLGTEAFF.

This rearrangement joins TRBV25-1 to TRBJ2-2; D possibly corresponds to TRBD1 (5 bases). Germline assignment: CDR1 MGHDK and CDR2 SYGVNS. Trimming pared 1 base from V and 3 bases from J, leaving 9 bases between. The CDR3 loop spans 15 amino acids. The CDR3 coding sequence is TGTGCCAGCAGTGAATCTTGGACATACACCGGGGAGCTGTTTTTT. Its protein product is CASSESWTYTGELFF.

This clone was seen only a few times. The CDR3 loop reads CSVEGTGESYEQYF. The CDR3 nucleotides are TGCAGCGTTGAAGGGACAGGGGAGTCCTACGAGCAGTACTTC. V and J are TRBV29-1 and TRBJ2-7; TRBD1 matches at 9 bases. Germline V CDR1 and CDR2: SQVTM, ANQGSEA. CDR3 size: 14 residues. Trimming at V came to 1 base and at J to 1 base, leaving 2 bases not matched to a gene.

On this clone itself: The sample has other DNA sequences that encode this CDR3 too. The chain couples TRBV29-1 to TRBJ2-7; 10 bases agree with TRBD1. The J segment lost 2 bases and the V segment lost 3 bases, leaving 4 bases of the junction unmatched. Per germline, CDR1 SQVTM and CDR2 ANQGSEA. The CDR3 spans 14 residues. For the CDR3, the DNA is TGCAGCGTTGAGGACAGGGGGGAAACCTACGAGCAGTACTTC. This translates into CSVEDRGETYEQYF.

This clone was found a few times. A much larger clone sits a single nucleotide away, making a read error possible. Other DNA variants within this sample encode the same CDR3. The chain couples TRBV28 to TRBJ2-7; D remains unclear. Trimming shortened V by 4 bases and J by 1 base, and 2 bases separated the two germline ends. This CDR3 is 11 amino acids long. Germline V gives CDR1 MDHEN, CDR2 SYDVKM. The DNA for the CDR3 is TGTGCCAGCAGTTCGTCCTACGAGCAGTACTTC. Encoded protein: CASSSSYEQYF.

The rearrangement joins TRBV28 to TRBJ1-1; 7 bases align to TRBD1. Germline values: CDR1 MDHEN, CDR2 SYDVKM. V lost 5 bases, J lost 0 bases, and 9 bases stayed unmatched. This CDR3 contains 16 residues. CDR3 amino acids: CASSKTQTGMNTEAFF. DNA for the CDR3: TGTGCCAGCAGTAAGACTCAGACAGGGATGAACACTGAAGCTTTCTTT.

J is TRBJ1-5 and V is TRBV6-6; 7 bases are shared with TRBD1. V lost 5 bases, J lost 2 bases, and 3 bases stayed unmatched. The CDR3 contains 14 residues. Germline CDR1 is MNHNY and CDR2 is SVGAGI (reference sequence). DNA of the CDR3: TGTGCCAGCAGTAAGGGGGCTGGCAATCAGCCCCAGCATTTT. The encoded protein is CASSKGAGNQPQHF.

The chain has TRBV14 and TRBJ2-3, with 7 bases fitting TRBD2. Unmatched junction bases numbered 4, after V lost 4 bases and J lost 0 bases. The CDR3 runs to 15 residues. Looked up from germline, CDR1 is SGHDN and CDR2 is FVKESK. DNA for the CDR3: TGTGCCAGCAGCCCTCGGGAGGACAGCACAGATACGCAGTATTTT. Amino acids: CASSPREDSTDTQYF.

In its sample, this clone was seen once. This sequence joins TRBV6-1 and TRBJ1-5; D is perhaps TRBD1 (6 bases). There are 14 residues in the CDR3. Trimming shortened V by 7 bases and J by 4 bases, and 14 bases separated the two germline ends. Looked up from germline, CDR1 is MNHNS and CDR2 is SASEGT. As DNA, the CDR3 is TGTGCCAGCACCCCCTCGGGGGCAAATCAGCCCCAGCATTTT. Translated, it gives CASTPSGANQPQHF.

V usage is TRBV30 and J usage is TRBJ1-4, with unresolved D. CDR1 and CDR2 from the germline V gene are GTSNPN and SVGIG (reference sequence). The CDR3 runs to 11 residues. Trimming shortened V by 1 base and J by 8 bases, and 5 bases separated the two germline ends. The CDR3 loop reads CAWSAGEKLFF. The CDR3 nucleotides are TGTGCCTGGAGTGCTGGAGAAAAACTGTTTTTT.

With regard to this clone: This same CDR3 is encoded by further DNA sequences in the sample. The chain is built from TRBV7-9 and TRBJ2-7, with D perhaps matching TRBD1 (6 bases). Trimming stripped 1 base from V and 5 bases from J, with 12 bases between. The CDR3 sequence is 14 residues long. Germline V lookup: CDR1 SEHNR, CDR2 FQNEAQ (reference sequence). Here the CDR3 reads CASSLVGRGNEQYF. In DNA form, the CDR3 reads TGTGCCAGCAGCTTAGTAGGCAGGGGCAACGAGCAGTACTTC.

The V and J genes are TRBV7-9 and TRBJ1-2, with D hard to call. The V end lost 3 bases, the J end lost 1 base, and 12 bases lay between the germline ends. The CDR3 covers 15 residues. Germline CDR1 reads SEHNR; CDR2 reads FQNEAQ (reference sequence). CDR3 coding DNA: TGTGCCAGCAGCTTTTCCTCGGCCGTTAACTATGGCTACACCTTC. It yields the protein CASSFSSAVNYGYTF.

J is TRBJ1-1 and V is TRBV4-2, with D perhaps TRBD1 (6 bases). This CDR3 is built from 15 residues. Germline CDR1 LGHNA, CDR2 YNFKEQ. The V end was cut by 1 base, the J end by 4 bases, with 13 bases between. CDR3 in DNA: TGTGCCAGCAGCCAAGTGAGAAACAGGGTCACTGAAGCTTTCTTT. Protein sequence: CASSQVRNRVTEAFF.

The chain joins TRBV29-1 to TRBJ2-7, with 9 nucleotides matching TRBD2. The germline V gene encodes CDR1 SQVTM and CDR2 ANQGSEA. The J segment lost 2 bases and the V segment lost 7 bases, leaving 6 bases of the junction unmatched. CDR3 length: 13 amino acids. As DNA, the CDR3 is TGCAGCGCCCGGACTAGCGAAACCTACGAGCAGTACTTC. Encoded protein: CSARTSETYEQYF.